This T cell receptor (beta chain) was sequenced during a study of Ad26.COV2.S vaccination and SARS-CoV-2 variants. There are 14 residues in the CDR3. Germline values: CDR1 MNHEY, CDR2 SVGEGT. Trimming took 3 bases from V and 2 from J, leaving 11 bases between them. The repertoire was sequenced with immunoSEQ multiplex PCR; TCRdb's copy has only in-frame clones and lacks some. Of under 500,000 clones listed, 92% are singletons. About this clone itself: This sample also contains other DNA sequences that code for the same CDR3.

The sample's treatment: around 19 received Ad26.COV2.S at low or high dose, single or two shots; several received placebo; per-sample allocation not given. The investigators took samples on day 63 after the first vaccine or placebo injection. The rearrangement links TRBV6-2 or TRBV6-3 to TRBJ2-7; D might be TRBD2 (6 bases). Sequencing used peripheral blood, obtained in a trial of Ad26.COV2.S vaccine versus placebo. This sequence originates from a person between 18 and 65 years old who received the Ad26.COV2.S COVID-19 vaccine or a placebo. CDR3 region: CASSYVGGAYEQYF. The DNA of the CDR3 is TGTGCCAGCAGTTATGTAGGCGGGGCCTACGAGCAGTACTTC.